Shown below are 21 T cell receptor beta chains from a single sample sequenced in a study of blood T cell repertoires in COVID-19 (dated by TCRdb to 2018 to 2021). Libraries were made using the immunoSEQ multiplex PCR assay. TCRdb mirrors the immuneACCESS table, restricted to in-frame sequences. Some clones are absent from its copies; in checked studies, under half trace to an unresolved V gene, and the reason for the others is unknown. Counted in this sample were fewer than 50,000 clones; 90% of them appeared once. The ten largest clones take up under 4.5% of the sample. Material: peripheral blood. All receptors derive from a human donor in a cohort sampled during active COVID-19.

The chain links TRBV5-1 to TRBJ2-1; 12 bases map to TRBD2. The germline gives CDR1 SGHRS, CDR2 YFSETQ. This CDR3 has 17 amino acids. After removal of 0 bases from V and 7 bases from J, the junction contained 8 bases not matched to a gene. CDR3 sequence: CASSLGWTSGNTNEQFF. DNA for the CDR3: TGCGCCAGCAGCTTGGGGTGGACTAGCGGGAATACAAATGAGCAGTTCTTC.

The V and J genes are TRBV30 and TRBJ2-5; D is uncertain. Germline CDR1 GTSNPN, CDR2 SVGIG (reference sequence). This CDR3 contains 13 residues. V lost 0 bases and J 4 bases, leaving 9 bases between the germline ends. CDR3 loop: CAWSVQTPETQYF. The CDR3 bases are TGTGCCTGGAGTGTACAGACCCCAGAGACCCAGTACTTC.

The chain has TRBV11-2 and TRBJ2-7, with 7 bases that match TRBD2. CDR3 length: 19 amino acids. The V gene end was trimmed by 0 bases and the J gene end by 3 bases; junction bases not matched to a gene: 17. Germline lookup yields CDR1 SGHAT and CDR2 FQNNGV. The CDR3 bases are TGTGCCAGCAGCTTAGATCTTCGAAGGGTGGAGCGGGGCTTCTACGAGCAGTACTTC. Protein product: CASSLDLRRVERGFYEQYF. Drawing the rest from reference TRBV11-2 and TRBJ2-7, the complete variable domain is EAGVAQSPRYKIIEKRQSVAFWCNPISGHATLYWYQQILGQGPKLLIQFQNNGVVDDSQLPKDRFSAERLKGVDSTLKIQPAKLEDSAVYLCASSLDLRRVERGFYEQYFGPGTRLTVT.

The V gene is TRBV28, the J gene TRBJ1-1; D unclear. The V gene lost 6 bases and the J gene lost 5 bases, with 10 bases spanning the gap. Germline CDR1 MDHEN, CDR2 SYDVKM. The CDR3 has 12 residues. The CDR3 DNA is TGTGCCAGCAGAAACTACGGTACTGAAGCTTTCTTT. Amino acids: CASRNYGTEAFF.

This chain connects TRBV5-1 to TRBJ1-5, with D possibly TRBD1 on 5 matching bases. Germline V gene data show CDR1 as SGHRS and CDR2 as YFSETQ. V lost 0 bases and J lost 5, with 12 bases in between. The CDR3 totals 15 residues. CDR3 region: CASSLDGTGDQPQHF. CDR3 in DNA: TGCGCCAGCAGCTTGGACGGAACGGGGGATCAGCCCCAGCATTTT.

The chain employs TRBV18 and TRBJ1-6; D unresolved. Germline assignment: CDR1 KGHSH and CDR2 LQKENI. V dropped 3 bases and J dropped 6 bases, with 6 bases sitting between them. The CDR3 runs 13 residues. The CDR3, as DNA: TGTGCCAGCTCACCCTCCAGTAATTCACCCCTCCACTTT. Protein product: CASSPSSNSPLHF.

The V call is TRBV27, the J call TRBJ2-4; TRBD1 is a possible D gene (5 bases). Germline V gene lookup returns CDR1 MNHEY and CDR2 SMNVEV (reference sequence). V lost 5 bases to trimming and J lost 0 bases, with 14 bases between them. The CDR3 contains 16 residues. DNA of the CDR3: TGTGCCAGCAGTCTGGTAGGGGAAAGAGCCAAAAACATTCAGTACTTC. This translates into CASSLVGERAKNIQYF.

J is TRBJ2-7 and V is TRBV24-1; D perhaps matches TRBD1 (6 bases). Germline CDR1 KGHDR, CDR2 SFDVKD. The length of the CDR3 is 15 residues. V was pared by 4 bases and J by 0 bases, with 12 bases between. CDR3 residues: CATSDPGGSSYEQYF. DNA of the CDR3: TGTGCCACCAGTGACCCTGGGGGCAGCTCCTACGAGCAGTACTTC.

The chain has TRBV14 and TRBJ2-7, with 7 bases matching TRBD2. The CDR3 length is 13 residues. Per germline, CDR1 SGHDN and CDR2 FVKESK. With 6 bases clipped from V and 4 bases from J, the junction kept 6 bases outside the gene matches. CDR3 amino acids: CASSLAGPYEQYF. The CDR3 bases are TGTGCCAGCAGTTTAGCGGGCCCATACGAGCAGTACTTC.

This chain connects TRBV3-1 (or the pseudogene TRBV3-2) to TRBJ1-2; 7 positions match TRBD1. Germline CDR1 is LGHDT and CDR2 is YNNKEL (reference sequence). The CDR3 has 13 amino acids. V gave up 1 base and J gave up 7 bases; unmatched junction bases: 3. This chain's CDR3 is CASSQGNRGGYTF. In nucleotides, the CDR3 is TGTGCCAGCAGCCAAGGGAACAGGGGTGGCTACACCTTC.

This chain links TRBV27 with TRBJ2-7, with a tentative D call TRBD1 (5 bases). This CDR3 comprises 13 residues. CDR1 is MNHEY and CDR2 is SMNVEV in the germline V gene (reference sequence). Trimming took off 8 bases at V and 2 bases at J, with 13 bases between the two ends. The CDR3 region is CASGRVGPYEQYF. CDR3 DNA sequence: TGTGCCAGCGGGCGTGTGGGGCCCTACGAGCAGTACTTC.

This chain uses TRBV18 with TRBJ2-5; 8 nucleotides agree with TRBD2. Germline values: CDR1 KGHSH, CDR2 LQKENI. CDR3 length: 13 residues. J lost 5 bases, V lost 5 bases, and 4 bases had no gene match. CDR3 in amino acids: CASSATSAETQYF. The CDR3 DNA follows: TGTGCCAGCTCAGCGACTAGCGCGGAGACCCAGTACTTC.

The genes are TRBV27 and TRBJ1-2, with 7 bases fitting TRBD1. This CDR3 comprises 17 residues. Germline CDR1 reads MNHEY; CDR2 reads SMNVEV (reference sequence). V lost 5 bases and J lost 7; bases outside the gene matches: 19. The CDR3 region is CASSPYSRQGVISGYTF. The CDR3 nucleotides read TGTGCCAGCAGTCCGTATTCCCGACAGGGTGTGATTAGTGGCTACACCTTC.

The gene calls are TRBV10-2 and TRBJ1-3; no reliable D call. The length of the CDR3 is 13 residues. The V end was cut by 4 bases, the J end by 0 bases, with 4 bases between. The V gene's germline CDR1 is WSHSY and CDR2 SAAADI. This CDR3 reads CASSAVSGNTIYF. The CDR3 bases are TGCGCCAGCAGTGCCGTCTCTGGAAACACCATATATTTT.

J is TRBJ2-2 and V is TRBV19; 13 positions agree with TRBD2. CDR1 is LNHDA and CDR2 is SQIVND in the germline V gene (reference sequence). CDR3 length: 16 amino acids. V lost 2 bases, J lost 7 bases, and 4 bases stayed unmatched. The CDR3 is CASSIRTSGSGGELFF. As DNA, the CDR3 is TGTGCCAGTAGTATAAGGACTAGCGGGAGTGGCGGGGAGCTGTTTTTT. Full variable domain (outside the CDR3, taken from reference TRBV19 and TRBJ2-2): DGGITQSPKYLFRKEGQNVTLSCEQNLNHDAMYWYRQDPGQGLRLIYYSQIVNDFQKGDIAEGYSVSREKKESFPLTVTSAQKNPTAFYLCASSIRTSGSGGELFFGEGSRLTVL.

V and J are TRBV19 and TRBJ1-3, with 7 bases identical to TRBD1. V was pared by 3 bases and J by 2 bases, with 1 base of the junction left unmatched. Per the germline V gene, CDR1 is LNHDA and CDR2 is SQIVND (reference sequence). The CDR3 is 14 amino acids. CDR3 sequence reads: CASSIQGAGNTIYF. The CDR3 coding sequence is TGTGCCAGTAGTATCCAGGGGGCTGGAAACACCATATATTTT.

The chain has TRBV6-1 and TRBJ2-3, with D perhaps matching TRBD2 (6 bases). CDR3 length: 14 amino acids. V lost 1 base and J lost 6, with 11 bases in between. Germline lookup yields CDR1 MNHNS and CDR2 SASEGT. The CDR3 sequence: CASSEGGGLDTQYF. As DNA, the CDR3 is TGTGCCAGCAGTGAAGGCGGAGGGCTCGATACGCAGTATTTT.

V and J are TRBV5-5 and TRBJ1-5; 7 nucleotides match TRBD1. The germline CDR1 and CDR2 sequences are SGHKS and YYEKEE (reference sequence). The V segment lost 5 bases and the J segment 3 bases; nucleotides outside the gene matches: 11. This CDR3 is 16 amino acids long. The CDR3 is CASSPIDRVNNQPQHF. As DNA, the CDR3 is TGTGCCAGCAGTCCCATTGACAGGGTTAACAATCAGCCCCAGCATTTT.

This chain connects TRBV9 to TRBJ2-1; 7 bases align to TRBD2. The junction had 8 bases not matched to a gene; V was cut back by 4 bases and J by 10 bases. This CDR3 spans 13 amino acids. Per germline, CDR1 SGDLS and CDR2 YYNGEE. This chain's CDR3 is CASSSRLAWEQFF. The DNA for the CDR3 is TGTGCCAGCAGCTCCCGACTAGCATGGGAGCAGTTCTTC.

The V and J genes are TRBV11-3 and TRBJ1-1; D not certain. CDR1 is SGHNT and CDR2 is YENEEA in the germline V gene. CDR3 size: 14 residues. Trimming stripped 0 bases from V and 1 base from J, with 6 bases between. CDR3 loop: CASSLDGRNTEAFF. In DNA, the CDR3 is TGTGCCAGCAGCTTAGATGGGAGGAACACTGAAGCTTTCTTT.

The V and J genes are TRBV24-1 and TRBJ1-2; D is undetermined. Germline-derived CDR1 and CDR2 are KGHDR and SFDVKD. The CDR3 sequence is 14 residues long. Deletions cut 2 bases from V and 6 bases from J, with 12 bases between. The CDR3 coding sequence is TGTGCCACCAGTGATTCCCGACGGAGGGATGGCTACACCTTC. The encoded protein is CATSDSRRRDGYTF.